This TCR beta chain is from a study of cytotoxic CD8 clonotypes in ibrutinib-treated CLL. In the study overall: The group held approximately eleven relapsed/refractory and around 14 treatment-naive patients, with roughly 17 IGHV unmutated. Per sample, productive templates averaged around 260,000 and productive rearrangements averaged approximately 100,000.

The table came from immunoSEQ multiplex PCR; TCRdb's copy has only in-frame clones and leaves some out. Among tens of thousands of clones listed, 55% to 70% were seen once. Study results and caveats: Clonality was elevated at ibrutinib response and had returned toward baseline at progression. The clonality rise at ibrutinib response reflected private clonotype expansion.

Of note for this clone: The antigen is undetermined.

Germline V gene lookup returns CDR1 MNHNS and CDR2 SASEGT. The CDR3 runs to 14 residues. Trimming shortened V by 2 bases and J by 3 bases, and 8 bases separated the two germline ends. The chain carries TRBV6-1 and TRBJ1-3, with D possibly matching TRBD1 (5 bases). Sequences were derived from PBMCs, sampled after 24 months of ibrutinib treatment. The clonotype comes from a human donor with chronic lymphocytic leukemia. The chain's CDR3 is CASSEPGFGNTIYF. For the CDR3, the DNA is TGTGCCAGCAGTGAACCAGGGTTTGGAAACACCATATATTTT.